This T cell receptor (beta chain) was sequenced in a study of T cells in Graves' hyperthyroidism and ophthalmopathy. The overall study: Before any treatment, at initial diagnosis, peripheral blood was collected. Study-wide results and limits: Most thyroid clonotypes that were expanded above 0.001 also turned up in blood.

At least ten counts were recorded for this clonotype. Antigen: not known. CDR3 length: 11 residues. Trimming took 6 bases from V and 8 from J, leaving 10 bases between them. Amplified TCR beta CDR3 regions came from RNA transcripts. A set of HTBI primers served as the primers for a first-round RT-PCR of the TCR CDR3. TCRdb recomputed calls from the multiplex PCR reads with MiXCR, one row per CDR3 protein. Of around 300,000 distinct CDR3 sequences listed, approximately 14% are singletons. At least 3 on the Clinical Activity Score was recorded for ophthalmopathy patients, who also had NOSPECS grade at least 4 and duration under 3 months. Extraction of PBMCs used 8.5 to 10 ml of fresh peripheral blood.

The sequenced sample was blood. This TCR was sampled from a middle-aged woman with Graves' ophthalmopathy. The chain joins TRBV12-3 or TRBV12-4 to TRBJ1-1; D is possibly TRBD1 (5 bases). As DNA, the CDR3 is TGTGCCAGCAGGGAGGGGTCGGAAGCTTTCTTT. This sequence encodes CASREGSEAFF.